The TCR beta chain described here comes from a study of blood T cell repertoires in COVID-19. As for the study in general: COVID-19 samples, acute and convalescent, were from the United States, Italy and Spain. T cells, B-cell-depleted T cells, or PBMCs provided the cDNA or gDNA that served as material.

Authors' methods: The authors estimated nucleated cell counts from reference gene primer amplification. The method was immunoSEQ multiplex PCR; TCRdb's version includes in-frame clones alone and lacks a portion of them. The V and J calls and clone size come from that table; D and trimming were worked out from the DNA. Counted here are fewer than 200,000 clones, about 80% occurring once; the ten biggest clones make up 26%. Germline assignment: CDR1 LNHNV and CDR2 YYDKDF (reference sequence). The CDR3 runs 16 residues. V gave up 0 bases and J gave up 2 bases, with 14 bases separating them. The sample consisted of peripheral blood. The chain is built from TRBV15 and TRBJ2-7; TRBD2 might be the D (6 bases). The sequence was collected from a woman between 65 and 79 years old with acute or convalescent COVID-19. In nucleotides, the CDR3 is TGTGCCACCAGCAGAGACCGATCCGGGAGTCCCTACGAGCAGTACTTC. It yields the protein CATSRDRSGSPYEQYF.